The entry that follows covers one T cell receptor beta chain sequence. The junction and the germline gene differ at one end; a read error may be behind it. Original data processing: Reference gene primer amplification in the assay estimated nucleated cell counts. Clones were read by immunoSEQ multiplex PCR, and TCRdb kept only the in-frame ones, dropping some. From that table come the V and J calls and clone size; the DNA was used to work out D and trimming. The sample lists around 250,000 clones; approximately 87% were seen once. The sample is drawn from a study of blood T cell repertoires in COVID-19. Study-wide background: The United States, Italy and Spain supplied acute and convalescent COVID-19 samples.

The source is a human donor in a cohort sampled during active COVID-19. Input material: peripheral blood.

The CDR3 loop is CASSDRGGRHF. As DNA, the CDR3 is TGTGCCAGCAGTGACAGAGGCGGGAGGCACTTC. The rearrangement links TRBV2 to TRBJ2-7; 8 positions match TRBD2. CDR1 is SNHLY, CDR2 FYNNEI, per germline. The CDR3 is 11 amino acids. Together with reference TRBV2 and TRBJ2-7, the CDR3 gives the full variable domain: EPEVTQTPSHQVTQMGQEVILRCVPISNHLYFYWYRQILGQKVEFLVSFYNNEISEKSEIFDDQFSVERPDGSNFTLKIRSTKLEDSAMYFCASSDRGGRHFGPGTRLTVT.